These 9 T cell receptor beta chains were all obtained from the same sample, sequenced in a study of T cell repertoires in cytomegalovirus infection. MiXCR was run by TCRdb on the reads, yielding one entry per CDR3 protein. Of under 850,000 distinct CDR3 sequences in the sample, less than 40% are singletons; the top ten hold about 2.8%. Sequencing used PBMCs. These receptors all come from a human donor in good health (CMV status not recorded). Some clones in this sample may be carry-over from other donors' samples.

This clonotype showed up just a few times. This chain links TRBV5-8 with TRBJ1-4; the match to TRBD1 covers 8 bases. The V segment lost 1 base and the J segment 8 bases; nucleotides outside the gene matches: 13. CDR1 and CDR2 (germline): SGHTS, YDEGEE. The length of the CDR3 is 17 residues. Here the CDR3 reads CASSLQGQETLGEKLFF. In DNA form, the CDR3 reads TGTGCCAGCAGCTTGCAGGGACAGGAGACCCTGGGCGAAAAACTGTTTTTT.

CDR3 nucleotide sequence: TGTGCCAGCAGCTTACATACAGGCGATTCCTACGAGCAGTACTTC. It encodes CASSLHTGDSYEQYF. This sequence joins TRBV7-2 and TRBJ2-7; D is perhaps TRBD1 (5 bases). Germline values: CDR1 SGHTA, CDR2 FQGNSA. V was cut by 2 bases and J by 1 base, with 12 bases left in between. The CDR3 consists of 15 residues. Combining the CDR3 with reference TRBV7-2 and TRBJ2-7 gives the whole variable domain GAGVSQSPSNKVTEKGKDVELRCDPISGHTALYWYRQSLGQGLEFLIYFQGNSAPDKSGLPSDRFSAERTGGSVSTLTIQRTQQEDSAVYLCASSLHTGDSYEQYFGPGTRLTVT.

V gene TRBV6-5 combines with J gene TRBJ2-7, with D possibly being TRBD1 (7 bases). Trimming cost V 6 bases and J 3 bases, with 18 bases left between them. This CDR3 has 15 residues. Per the germline V gene, CDR1 is MNHEY and CDR2 is SVGAGI. In DNA, the CDR3 is TGTGCCAGCAGCCCCAGGAGGGGGCATATCTACGAGCAGTACTTC. Encoded protein: CASSPRRGHIYEQYF.

This clonotype was recorded a few times. A much larger clone lies a single base off, so this may be a read error. The V and J genes are TRBV7-2 and TRBJ1-4, with D unresolved. Trimming took off 3 bases at V and 3 bases at J, with 2 bases between the two ends. The CDR3 is made up of 12 amino acids. CDR1 is SGHTA, CDR2 FQGNSA, per germline. CDR3 bases: TGTGCCAGCAGCTTCGCTAATGAAAAACTGTTTTTT. This codes for CASSFANEKLFF.

The V call is TRBV12-3 or TRBV12-4, the J call TRBJ2-5, with 8 bases that match TRBD1. The CDR3 length is 20 residues. The junction had 25 bases not matched to a gene; V was cut back by 6 bases and J by 4 bases. CDR3 DNA: TGTGCCAGCAGCCAGGATGGGACAGGCAACATTCTAGCGCCTCGAGAGACCCAGTACTTC. It is translated as CASSQDGTGNILAPRETQYF.

This clonotype was seen once. The chain uses TRBV27 and TRBJ1-1; 7 nucleotides align to TRBD1. The CDR3 sequence is 15 residues long. Germline assignment: CDR1 MNHEY and CDR2 SMNVEV (reference sequence). The ends lost 7 bases at V and 1 base at J; junction bases unmatched: 9. The DNA of the CDR3 is TGTGCCAGCACTTCACAGGGGTTGGGGAACACTGAAGCTTTCTTT. It is translated as CASTSQGLGNTEAFF.

This chain links TRBV7-8 with TRBJ2-1; D is unresolved. The CDR3 runs 13 residues. Trimming cost V 1 base and J 5 bases, with 6 bases left between them. Per the germline V gene, CDR1 is SGHVS and CDR2 is FQNEAQ. CDR3 sequence reads: CASSLDRNNEQFF. The DNA for the CDR3 is TGTGCCAGCAGCTTAGATCGGAACAATGAGCAGTTCTTC.

This rearrangement joins TRBV12-3 or TRBV12-4 to TRBJ2-7; 9 bases line up with TRBD1. Trimming at V came to 6 bases and at J to 5 bases, leaving 8 bases not matched to a gene. The CDR3 covers 14 residues. The CDR3 DNA follows: TGTGCCAGCAGCCCCTCACAGGGGGCCCACGAGCAGTACTTC. It specifies CASSPSQGAHEQYF.

V gene TRBV11-2 combines with J gene TRBJ2-7, with a weak D call TRBD2 (6 bases). Germline V gene lookup returns CDR1 SGHAT and CDR2 FQNNGV. V was pared by 5 bases and J by 3 bases, with 14 bases between. This CDR3 region has 14 residues. CDR3 bases: TGTGCCAGCAGCCCCGCGGGACCCCTCTACGAGCAGTACTTC. Encoded protein: CASSPAGPLYEQYF.